The next 12 T cell receptor beta chains were all read from a single sample in a study of CD8+CD57+ T cells in acquired aplastic anemia. TCR beta VDJ and CDR3 profiles were obtained from a genomic DNA template. TCRdb passed the reads through MiXCR, listing each CDR3 protein once. Here the sample spans around 200,000 distinct CDR3 sequences, approximately 50% being singletons. Sequenced input: sorted CD4+, CD8+, or CD8+CD57+ T cells (not recorded which) from PBMCs. These receptors all come from a human donor in good health, serving as a control.

This clonotype was picked up many times. Its ends do not fully match the called genes, so a read error is possible. The chain employs TRBV5-1 and TRBJ2-3; 9 nucleotides match TRBD2. The CDR3 has 14 residues. Germline lookup yields CDR1 SGHRS and CDR2 YFSETQ. The DNA of the CDR3 is TGTGCCAGCAGTCCCGGGACTAGCCCGGATACGCAGTATTTT. Amino acid sequence: CASSPGTSPDTQYF.

The rearrangement links TRBV19 to TRBJ2-1; D not certain. CDR1 is LNHDA and CDR2 is SQIVND in the germline V gene (reference sequence). The CDR3 extends over 14 amino acids. Deletions cut 3 bases from V and 4 bases from J, with 10 bases between. The CDR3 DNA sequence: TGTGCCAGTAGTATCGGGTTGGCTTACAATGAGCAGTTCTTC. Translation gives CASSIGLAYNEQFF.

This clonotype has only a few counts. One junction end does not reproduce the germline sequence, and a read error may be involved. The rearrangement uses TRBV9 and TRBJ2-7; D is uncertain. CDR3 size: 14 residues. The germline V gene encodes CDR1 SGDLS and CDR2 YYNGEE. This CDR3 reads CACSVGVSRYEQYF. CDR3 sequence (DNA): TGTGCCTGCAGCGTAGGAGTTTCTAGATACGAGCAGTACTTC.

A remark on this clonotype: The junction shows a germline mismatch at one end, possibly a read error. This chain connects TRBV19 to TRBJ2-6; a weak D match, TRBD2 (6 bases). The CDR3 runs to 16 residues. Germline CDR1 is LNHDA and CDR2 is SQIVND (reference sequence). The CDR3: CASSNGAGTGADVLTF. Here the CDR3 DNA reads TGTGCCAGTAGTAATGGGGCGGGGACTGGGGCCGACGTCCTGACTTTC.

As regards this clonotype: The CDR3 ends on some other residue instead of the conserved phenylalanine or tryptophan, so this is likely a read error. The V and J genes are TRBV2 and TRBJ1-1; D is uncertain. The CDR3 is made up of 17 amino acids. The V gene's germline CDR1 is SNHLY and CDR2 FYNNEI. The V end was cut by 2 bases, the J end by 3 bases, with 19 bases between. The CDR3 reads CASSESGAVLRDTEAFL. The CDR3 DNA is TGTGCCAGCAGTGAATCTGGCGCCGTCCTGCGGGACACTGAAGCTTTCCTT.

Notes on this clonotype: Mismatch with germline at one junction end may stem from a read error. The chain has TRBV7-7 and TRBJ2-1; either TRBD1 or TRBD2 may supply D (5 bases each). The germline V gene has CDR1 SSHAT and CDR2 FNYEAQ (reference sequence). This CDR3 spans 18 amino acids. The CDR3 coding sequence is TGTGCTAGCAGCTTAGACCCCCCCGGGACGGACTCCTACAATGAGCAGTTCTTC. As protein: CASSLDPPGTDSYNEQFF.

The table lists this clonotype with many counts. This chain uses TRBV6-5 with TRBJ1-6; D uncertain. CDR3 size: 12 residues. Germline V lookup: CDR1 MNHEY, CDR2 SVGAGI. The V end lost 6 bases, the J end lost 7 bases, and 7 bases lay between the germline ends. CDR3 sequence: CASRDRNSPLHF. In nucleotides, the CDR3 is TGTGCCAGCAGGGATCGAAATTCACCCCTCCACTTT.

This clonotype occurred many times. This chain joins TRBV5-8 and TRBJ1-4, with D uncertain. The V end was cut by 1 base, the J end by 8 bases, with 9 bases between. The germline gives CDR1 SGHTS, CDR2 YDEGEE. There are 13 residues in the CDR3. The CDR3 is CASSLSGSEKLFF. The CDR3, as DNA: TGTGCCAGCAGCTTGTCCGGGAGCGAAAAACTGTTTTTT.

Concerning this clonotype itself: Likely a read error: the CDR3 ends without its conserved phenylalanine or tryptophan. It is unclear where the CDR3 begins or ends on the DNA, so no DNA is shown, and the CDR3 is as TCRdb lists it. CDR3 amino acids: CASSLALDRP. V is TRBV7-6 and J is TRBJ2-5; the table assigns TRBD1, which was not confirmed against the DNA. CDR1 is SGHVS and CDR2 is FNYEAQ in the germline V gene. The CDR3 contains 10 residues when both ends are counted.

The chain carries TRBV15 and TRBJ2-7, with D tentatively TRBD1 (6 bases). CDR1 and CDR2 from the germline V gene are LNHNV and YYDKDF (reference sequence). The V and J ends lost 1 base and 9 bases respectively, with 13 bases between them. There are 13 residues in the CDR3. The CDR3 sequence is CATSRGAGVGQYF. The CDR3 DNA reads as TGTGCCACCAGCAGAGGGGCAGGGGTGGGGCAGTACTTC.

The V call is TRBV7-6, the J call TRBJ2-3, with 9 nucleotides matching TRBD2. V shed 5 bases and J 4 bases; nucleotides not matched to a gene: 10. The CDR3 consists of 16 residues. Germline V gives CDR1 SGHVS, CDR2 FNYEAQ. This chain's CDR3 is CASSPRTAGGADTQYF. DNA for the CDR3: TGTGCCAGCAGCCCCCGGACAGCGGGGGGCGCAGATACGCAGTATTTT.

This clonotype appeared many times. The chain employs TRBV6-2 or TRBV6-3 and TRBJ2-1; D unresolved. Trimming removed 6 bases from V and 4 bases from J, with 13 bases in between. Germline assignment: CDR1 MNHEY and CDR2 SVGEGT. CDR3 length: 14 residues. As DNA, the CDR3 is TGTGCCAGCAGAAACTGGATACGATACAATGAGCAGTTCTTC. Protein sequence: CASRNWIRYNEQFF.